This T cell receptor beta chain was captured in a study of T cell responses to AZD1222 COVID-19 vaccine. As for the study in general: Second-dose intervals of approximately 4 or approximately 12 weeks were pooled. Notes on the study in general: Targeting of unmutated variant regions was reportedly seen in nearly half of spike-specific TCRs. Among those given AZD1222, only five to seven were seropositive at baseline.

The method was immunoSEQ multiplex PCR; TCRdb's version includes in-frame clones alone and lacks a portion of them. The table lists under 120,000 clones, around 94% of them singletons, with more than 2% in the top ten. CDR1 and CDR2 (germline): MNHEY, SVGAGI. The CDR3 sequence is 12 residues long. Trimming cost V 6 bases and J 9 bases, with 9 bases left between them. Regarding this clone: What it binds is unknown.

The material sequenced was peripheral blood, taken on day 0 of AZD1222 vaccination. The source is an adult in good health. The chain is built from TRBV6-5 and TRBJ1-6, with D hard to call. In nucleotides, the CDR3 is TGTGCCAGCAGAACGGCAGGTTCACCCCTCCACTTT. Amino acid sequence: CASRTAGSPLHF.